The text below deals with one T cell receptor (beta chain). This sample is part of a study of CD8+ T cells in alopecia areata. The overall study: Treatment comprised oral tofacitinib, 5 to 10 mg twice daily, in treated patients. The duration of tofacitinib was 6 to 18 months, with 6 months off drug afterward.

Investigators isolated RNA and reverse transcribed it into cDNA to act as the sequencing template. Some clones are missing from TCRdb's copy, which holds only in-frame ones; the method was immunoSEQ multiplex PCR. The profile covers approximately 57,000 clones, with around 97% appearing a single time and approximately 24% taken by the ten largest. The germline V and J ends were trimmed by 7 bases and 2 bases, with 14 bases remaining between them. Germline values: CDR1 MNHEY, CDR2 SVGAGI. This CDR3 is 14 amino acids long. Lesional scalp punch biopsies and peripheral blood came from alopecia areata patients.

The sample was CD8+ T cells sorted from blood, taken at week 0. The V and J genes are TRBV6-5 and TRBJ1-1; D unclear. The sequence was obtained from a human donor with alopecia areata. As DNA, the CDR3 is TGTGCCAGCATCCCCCAGGCGGACAACACTGAAGCTTTCTTT. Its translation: CASIPQADNTEAFF.